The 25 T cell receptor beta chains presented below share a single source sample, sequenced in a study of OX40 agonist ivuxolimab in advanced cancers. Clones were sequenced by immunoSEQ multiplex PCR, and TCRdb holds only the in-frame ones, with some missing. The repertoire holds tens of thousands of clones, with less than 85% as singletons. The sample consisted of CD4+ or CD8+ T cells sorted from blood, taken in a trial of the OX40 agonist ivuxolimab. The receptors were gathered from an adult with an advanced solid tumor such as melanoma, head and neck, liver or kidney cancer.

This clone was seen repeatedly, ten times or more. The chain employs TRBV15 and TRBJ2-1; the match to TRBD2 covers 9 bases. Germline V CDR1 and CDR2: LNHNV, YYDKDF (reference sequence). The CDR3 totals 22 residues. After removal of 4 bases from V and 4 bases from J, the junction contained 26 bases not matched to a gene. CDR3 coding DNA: TGTGCCACCAGCACTACCCTTGGGACCCCAGACGGGGCTAGCGGGAAATACAATGAGCAGTTCTTC. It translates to CATSTTLGTPDGASGKYNEQFF.

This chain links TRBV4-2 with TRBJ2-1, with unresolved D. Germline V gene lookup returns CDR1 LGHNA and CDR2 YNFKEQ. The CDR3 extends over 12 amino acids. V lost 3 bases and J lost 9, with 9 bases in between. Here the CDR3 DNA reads TGTGCCAGCAGCCACGGAAACGCTGAGCAGTTCTTC. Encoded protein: CASSHGNAEQFF.

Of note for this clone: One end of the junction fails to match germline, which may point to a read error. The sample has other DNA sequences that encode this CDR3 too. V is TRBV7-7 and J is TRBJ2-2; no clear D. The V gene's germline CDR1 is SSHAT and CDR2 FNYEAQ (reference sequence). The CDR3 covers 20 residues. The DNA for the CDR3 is TGCGCCAGCAGCCCGATGATGCTGTTGGGTGGGCTTTCGAACACCGGGGAGCTGTTTTTT. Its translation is CASSPMMLLGGLSNTGELFF. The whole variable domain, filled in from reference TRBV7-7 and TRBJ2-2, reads GAGVSQSPRYKVTKRGQDVTLRCDPISSHATLYWYQQALGQGPEFLTYFNYEAQPDKSGLPSDRFSAERPEGSISTLTIQRTEQRDSAMYRCASSPMMLLGGLSNTGELFFGEGSRLTVL.

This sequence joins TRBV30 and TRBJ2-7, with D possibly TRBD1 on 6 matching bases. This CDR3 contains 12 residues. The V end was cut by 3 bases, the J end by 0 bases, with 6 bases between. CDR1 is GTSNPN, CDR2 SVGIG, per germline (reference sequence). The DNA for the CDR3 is TGTGCCTGGAGGACAGGCTCCTACGAGCAGTACTTC. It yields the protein CAWRTGSYEQYF.

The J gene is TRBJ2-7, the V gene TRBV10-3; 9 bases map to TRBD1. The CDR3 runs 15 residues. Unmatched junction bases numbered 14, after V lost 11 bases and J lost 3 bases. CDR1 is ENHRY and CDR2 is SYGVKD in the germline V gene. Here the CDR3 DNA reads TGTGCCGTAGGAGGGGACAGGGTCAAATTCTACGAGCAGTACTTC. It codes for CAVGGDRVKFYEQYF.

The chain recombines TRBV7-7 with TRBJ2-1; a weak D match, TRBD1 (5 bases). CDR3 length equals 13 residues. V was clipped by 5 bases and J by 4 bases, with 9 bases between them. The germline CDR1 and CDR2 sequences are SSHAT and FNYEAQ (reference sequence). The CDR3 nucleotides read TGTGCCAGCAGCCCCGGACATTACAATGAGCAGTTCTTC. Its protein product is CASSPGHYNEQFF.

The CDR3 DNA follows: TGCAGCGCCCCTAGGAAAGGGTACAATGAGCAGTTCTTC. This sequence encodes CSAPRKGYNEQFF. The chain carries TRBV29-1 and TRBJ2-1; D is undetermined. There are 13 residues in the CDR3. Germline V CDR1 and CDR2: SQVTM, ANQGSEA. Trimming removed 7 bases from V and 4 bases from J, with 14 bases in between.

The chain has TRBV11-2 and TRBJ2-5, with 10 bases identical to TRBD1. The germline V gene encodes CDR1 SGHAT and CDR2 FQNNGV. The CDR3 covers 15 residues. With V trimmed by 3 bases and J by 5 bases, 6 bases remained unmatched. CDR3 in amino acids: CASSFRDRGAETQYF. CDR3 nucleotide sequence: TGTGCCAGCAGCTTCCGGGACAGGGGAGCCGAGACCCAGTACTTC.

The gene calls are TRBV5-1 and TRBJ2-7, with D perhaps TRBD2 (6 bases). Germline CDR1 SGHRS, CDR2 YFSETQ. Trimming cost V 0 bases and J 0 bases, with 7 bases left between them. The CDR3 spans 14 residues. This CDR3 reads CASSLEGGSYEQYF. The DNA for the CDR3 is TGCGCCAGCAGCTTGGAGGGAGGCTCCTACGAGCAGTACTTC. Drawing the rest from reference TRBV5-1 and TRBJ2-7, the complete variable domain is KAGVTQTPRYLIKTRGQQVTLSCSPISGHRSVSWYQQTPGQGLQFLFEYFSETQRNKGNFPGRFSGRQFSNSRSEMNVSTLELGDSALYLCASSLEGGSYEQYFGPGTRLTVT.

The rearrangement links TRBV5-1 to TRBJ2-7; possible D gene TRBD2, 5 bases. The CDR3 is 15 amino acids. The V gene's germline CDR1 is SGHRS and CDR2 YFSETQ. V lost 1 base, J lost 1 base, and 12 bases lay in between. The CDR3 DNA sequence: TGCGCCAGCAGCTTGAGTATCGGGGTGTCCTACGAGCAGTACTTC. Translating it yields CASSLSIGVSYEQYF.

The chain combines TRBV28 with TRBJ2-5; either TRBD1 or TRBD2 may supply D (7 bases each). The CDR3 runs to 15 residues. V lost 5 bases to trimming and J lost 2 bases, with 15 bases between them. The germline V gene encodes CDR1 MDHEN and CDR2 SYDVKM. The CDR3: CASSLTRGGQETQYF. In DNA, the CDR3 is TGTGCCAGCAGTCTCACCAGGGGGGGGCAAGAGACCCAGTACTTC. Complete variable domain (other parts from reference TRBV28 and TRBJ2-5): DVKVTQSSRYLVKRTGEKVFLECVQDMDHENMFWYRQDPGLGLRLIYFSYDVKMKEKGDIPEGYSVSREKKERFSLILESASTNQTSMYLCASSLTRGGQETQYFGPGTRLLVL.

The CDR3 sequence: CARSWDEDEQYF. The DNA for the CDR3 is TGTGCCAGAAGCTGGGACGAGGACGAGCAGTACTTC. J is TRBJ2-7 and V is TRBV7-5. TRBV7-5 has pseudogene status. This CDR3 contains 12 residues.

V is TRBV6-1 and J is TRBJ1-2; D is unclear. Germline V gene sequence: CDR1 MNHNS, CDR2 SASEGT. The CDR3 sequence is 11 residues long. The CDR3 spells CVVGRSDGYTF. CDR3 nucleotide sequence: TGTGTCGTGGGAAGGAGCGATGGCTACACCTTC.

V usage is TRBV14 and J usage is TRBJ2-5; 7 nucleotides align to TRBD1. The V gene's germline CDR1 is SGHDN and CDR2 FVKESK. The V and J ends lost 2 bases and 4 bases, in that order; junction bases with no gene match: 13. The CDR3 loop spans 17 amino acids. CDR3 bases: TGTGCCAGCAGCCAACCACAGACAGGGAGTTTGTCAGAGACCCAGTACTTC. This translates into CASSQPQTGSLSETQYF.

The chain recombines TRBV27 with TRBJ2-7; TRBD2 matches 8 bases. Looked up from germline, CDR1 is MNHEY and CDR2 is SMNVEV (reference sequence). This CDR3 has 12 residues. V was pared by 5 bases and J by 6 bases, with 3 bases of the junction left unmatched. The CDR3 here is CASSIAGSEQYF. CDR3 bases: TGTGCCAGCAGTATAGCGGGGAGCGAGCAGTACTTC.

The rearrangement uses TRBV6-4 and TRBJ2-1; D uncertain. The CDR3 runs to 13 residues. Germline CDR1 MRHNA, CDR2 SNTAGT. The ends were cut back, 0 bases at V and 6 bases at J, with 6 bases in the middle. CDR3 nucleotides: TGTGCCAGCAGTGACTCTGAGTCCAATGAGCAGTTCTTC. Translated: CASSDSESNEQFF.

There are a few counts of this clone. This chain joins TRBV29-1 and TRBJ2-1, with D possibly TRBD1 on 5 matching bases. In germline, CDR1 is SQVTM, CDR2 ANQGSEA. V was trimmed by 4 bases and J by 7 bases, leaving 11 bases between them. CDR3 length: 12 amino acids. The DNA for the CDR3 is TGCAGCGTTGCCGACAGCTGGAATGAGCAGTTCTTC. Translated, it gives CSVADSWNEQFF.

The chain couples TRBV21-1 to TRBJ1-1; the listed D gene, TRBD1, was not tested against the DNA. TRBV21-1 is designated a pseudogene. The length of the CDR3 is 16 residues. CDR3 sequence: CASSKVSDRRNTEAFF. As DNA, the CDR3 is TGTGCCAGCAGCAAAGTCTCGGACAGGAGGAACACTGAAGCTTTCTTT.

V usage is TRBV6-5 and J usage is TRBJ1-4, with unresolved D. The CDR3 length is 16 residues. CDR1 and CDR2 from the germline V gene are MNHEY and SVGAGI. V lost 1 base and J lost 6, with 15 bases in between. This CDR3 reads CASSYFRPDGDEKLFF. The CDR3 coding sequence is TGTGCCAGCAGTTACTTCAGGCCGGACGGGGATGAAAAACTGTTTTTT.

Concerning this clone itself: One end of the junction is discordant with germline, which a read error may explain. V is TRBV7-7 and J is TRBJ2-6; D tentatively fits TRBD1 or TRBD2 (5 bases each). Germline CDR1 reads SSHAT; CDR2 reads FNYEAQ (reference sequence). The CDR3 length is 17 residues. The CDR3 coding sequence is TGTGCTAGCAGCTTTCCCGCCGGGACCCCTGGGGCCAACGTCCTGACTTTC. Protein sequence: CASSFPAGTPGANVLTF.

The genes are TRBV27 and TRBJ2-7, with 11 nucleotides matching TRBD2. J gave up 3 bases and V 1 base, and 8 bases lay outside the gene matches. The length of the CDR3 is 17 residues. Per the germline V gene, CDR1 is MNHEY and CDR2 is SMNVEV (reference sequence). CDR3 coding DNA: TGTGCCAGCAGTTTATTTAGCGGGAGGGCGGAGGGCTACGAGCAGTACTTC. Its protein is CASSLFSGRAEGYEQYF.

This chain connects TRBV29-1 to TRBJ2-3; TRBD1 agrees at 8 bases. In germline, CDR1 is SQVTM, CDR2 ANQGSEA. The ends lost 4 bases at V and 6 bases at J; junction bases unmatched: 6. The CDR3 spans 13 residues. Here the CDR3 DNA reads TGCAGCGTTGCAGGGTCAGGGGGCGATACGCAGTATTTT. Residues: CSVAGSGGDTQYF.

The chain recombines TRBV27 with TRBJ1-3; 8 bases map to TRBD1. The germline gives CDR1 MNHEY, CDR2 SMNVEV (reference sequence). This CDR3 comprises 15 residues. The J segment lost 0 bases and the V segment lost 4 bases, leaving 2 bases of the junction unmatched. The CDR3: CASSWTGSSGNTIYF. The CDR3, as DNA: TGTGCCAGCAGTTGGACAGGGAGCTCTGGAAACACCATATATTTT.

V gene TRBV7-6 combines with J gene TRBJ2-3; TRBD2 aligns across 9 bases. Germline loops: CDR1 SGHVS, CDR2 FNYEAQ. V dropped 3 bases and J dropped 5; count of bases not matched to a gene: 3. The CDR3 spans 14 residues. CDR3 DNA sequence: TGTGCCAGCAGCTTGGCGACTAGCGGAGATACGCAGTATTTT. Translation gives CASSLATSGDTQYF.

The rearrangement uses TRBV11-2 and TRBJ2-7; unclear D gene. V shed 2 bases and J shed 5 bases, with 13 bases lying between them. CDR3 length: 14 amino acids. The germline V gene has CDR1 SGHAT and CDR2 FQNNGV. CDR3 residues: CASSLNSGLNEQYF. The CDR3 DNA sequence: TGTGCCAGCAGCTTAAATTCAGGTCTGAACGAGCAGTACTTC.